Following are 14 T cell receptor beta chains from one sample sequenced in a study of T cell repertoires in cytomegalovirus infection. MiXCR was run by TCRdb on the reads, yielding one entry per CDR3 protein. The repertoire holds roughly 720,000 distinct CDR3 sequences, with 35% to 45% as singletons. Sequenced input: PBMCs. The source is a human donor in good health (CMV status not recorded). Some clones in this sample may be carry-over from other donors' samples.

The CDR3 coding sequence is TGTGCCAGCAGGACAGGTTATTCCACTGGCTACACCTTC. Its translation: CASRTGYSTGYTF. The rearrangement joins TRBV28 to TRBJ1-2; D is perhaps TRBD1 (6 bases). The V and J ends lost 6 bases and 7 bases respectively, with 15 bases between them. Germline V lookup: CDR1 MDHEN, CDR2 SYDVKM. This CDR3 has 13 residues.

The chain employs TRBV5-1 and TRBJ2-7; weak D call: TRBD2 (5 bases). This CDR3 comprises 14 residues. Germline CDR1 is SGHRS and CDR2 is YFSETQ. Trimming removed 7 bases at V and 0 bases at J, with 14 bases between. CDR3 nucleotides: TGCGCCAGCGCAACGGACTCGAGCTCCTACGAGCAGTACTTC. It yields the protein CASATDSSSYEQYF.

The CDR3 nucleotides read TGTGCCAGTACCCCCAGTGGAGGGCAGGGAGGCTACACCTTC. Its translation is CASTPSGGQGGYTF. V gene TRBV19 combines with J gene TRBJ1-2; D may be TRBD1 (5 bases). The V and J ends lost 7 bases and 8 bases respectively, with 20 bases between them. Per the germline V gene, CDR1 is LNHDA and CDR2 is SQIVND (reference sequence). The CDR3 is 14 amino acids.

The chain uses TRBV12-3 or TRBV12-4 and TRBJ2-1; 7 positions match TRBD1. The CDR3 length is 11 residues. The CDR3 DNA is TGTGCTACAGGGGTCTACAATGAGCAGTTCTTC. Protein: CATGVYNEQFF.

This clonotype was counted between two and nine times. The gene calls are TRBV6-1 and TRBJ2-1; TRBD2 aligns across 8 bases. Per the germline V gene, CDR1 is MNHNS and CDR2 is SASEGT. This CDR3 region has 16 residues. Trimming took 5 bases from V and 2 from J; bases not matched to a gene: 8. The CDR3, as DNA: TGTGCCAGCAGTCGCGACTTGACTAGCGCCTACAATGAGCAGTTCTTC. It specifies CASSRDLTSAYNEQFF.

The chain combines TRBV4-1 with TRBJ2-7; D remains ambiguous. The CDR3 sequence is 14 residues long. The ends were cut back, 4 bases at V and 5 bases at J, with 15 bases in the middle. Germline loops: CDR1 MGHRA, CDR2 YSYEKL. The CDR3 region is CASSPVSWMDEQYF. The CDR3 bases are TGCGCCAGCAGCCCAGTTTCGTGGATGGACGAGCAGTACTTC.

The sample holds many counts of this clonotype. This chain joins TRBV4-1 and TRBJ2-1, with D unresolved. V dropped 1 base and J dropped 0 bases, with 7 bases sitting between them. From germline, CDR1 is MGHRA and CDR2 YSYEKL. This CDR3 contains 15 residues. The CDR3, as DNA: TGCGCCAGCAGCCAAGTTTCGAGCTCCTACAATGAGCAGTTCTTC. As protein: CASSQVSSSYNEQFF.

This clonotype was counted only a few times. The J gene is TRBJ2-1, the V gene TRBV28; TRBD2 matches 9 bases. V lost 6 bases, J lost 10 bases, and 7 bases stayed unmatched. The germline V gene encodes CDR1 MDHEN and CDR2 SYDVKM. This CDR3 is 13 amino acids long. The CDR3 nucleotides read TGTGCCAGCAGCCCAGCCGGGACTAGCGAGCAGTTCTTC. Translating gives CASSPAGTSEQFF. Drawing the rest from reference TRBV28 and TRBJ2-1, the complete variable domain is DVKVTQSSRYLVKRTGEKVFLECVQDMDHENMFWYRQDPGLGLRLIYFSYDVKMKEKGDIPEGYSVSREKKERFSLILESASTNQTSMYLCASSPAGTSEQFFGPGTRLTVL.

Comments on this clonotype: As the CDR3 is not closed by the conserved phenylalanine or tryptophan, this likely results from a read error. The CDR3 loop reads CATAFRGMNTEAFL. The CDR3 bases are TGTGCCACGGCCTTTAGGGGGATGAACACTGAAGCTTTCCTT. The V gene is TRBV12-3 or TRBV12-4, the J gene TRBJ1-1; D possibly corresponds to TRBD1 (6 bases). CDR3 length: 14 amino acids. V shed 10 bases and J shed 0 bases, with 15 bases lying between them.

The rearrangement links TRBV5-6 to TRBJ2-5, with TRBD1 as a possible D gene (5 bases). Germline V CDR1 and CDR2: SGHDT, YYEEEE. This CDR3 is 14 amino acids long. The V and J ends lost 6 bases and 1 base respectively, with 13 bases between them. CDR3 sequence reads: CASTLQGGQETQYF. DNA of the CDR3: TGTGCCAGCACCCTTCAGGGCGGCCAAGAGACCCAGTACTTC. Looking up the rest from reference TRBV5-6 and TRBJ2-5 gives the full variable domain: DAGVTQSPTHLIKTRGQQVTLRCSPKSGHDTVSWYQQALGQGPQFIFQYYEEEERQRGNFPDRFSGHQFPNYSSELNVNALLLGDSALYLCASTLQGGQETQYFGPGTRLLVL.

The chain couples TRBV5-1 to TRBJ2-3; a weak D match, TRBD1 (6 bases). The CDR3 is 16 amino acids. Germline V lookup: CDR1 SGHRS, CDR2 YFSETQ. V was clipped by 4 bases and J by 4 bases, with 19 bases between them. As DNA, the CDR3 is TGCGCCAGCAGCCAAGGCACAGGGCGGATGTCAGATACGCAGTATTTT. Translation gives CASSQGTGRMSDTQYF.

The table lists this clonotype with a few counts. The chain couples TRBV6-6 to TRBJ2-1, with D tentatively TRBD1 or TRBD2 (6 bases each). This CDR3 is built from 16 residues. V was shortened by 8 bases and J by 4 bases, with 21 bases between the two germline ends. Germline values: CDR1 MNHNY, CDR2 SVGAGI (reference sequence). CDR3 in amino acids: CASARSRGPGYNEQFF. The CDR3 coding sequence is TGTGCCAGCGCGAGATCCCGGGGGCCGGGTTACAATGAGCAGTTCTTC.

This clonotype was recorded once. This chain connects TRBV20-1 to TRBJ2-5, with a tentative D call TRBD2 (5 bases). The DNA end is more similar to TRBJ2-1, so the J call may be wrong. Germline CDR1 DFQATT, CDR2 SNEGSKA (reference sequence). The CDR3 is made up of 17 amino acids. The CDR3 DNA is TGCAGTGCTAGAGATCAAGTAGGAGTCGGAATCGGGGAGACCCAGTTCTTC. Translating it yields CSARDQVGVGIGETQFF.

The CDR3 loop is CASSYSLGVLGSGANVLTF. Here the CDR3 DNA reads TGTGCCAGCAGTTACTCACTGGGGGTGCTAGGGTCTGGGGCCAACGTCCTGACTTTC. The chain has TRBV6-6 and TRBJ2-6, with D perhaps assigned TRBD1 or TRBD2 (5 bases each). The CDR3 is made up of 19 amino acids. Looked up from germline, CDR1 is MNHNY and CDR2 is SVGAGI (reference sequence). The V gene lost 0 bases and the J gene lost 1 base, with 16 bases spanning the gap.